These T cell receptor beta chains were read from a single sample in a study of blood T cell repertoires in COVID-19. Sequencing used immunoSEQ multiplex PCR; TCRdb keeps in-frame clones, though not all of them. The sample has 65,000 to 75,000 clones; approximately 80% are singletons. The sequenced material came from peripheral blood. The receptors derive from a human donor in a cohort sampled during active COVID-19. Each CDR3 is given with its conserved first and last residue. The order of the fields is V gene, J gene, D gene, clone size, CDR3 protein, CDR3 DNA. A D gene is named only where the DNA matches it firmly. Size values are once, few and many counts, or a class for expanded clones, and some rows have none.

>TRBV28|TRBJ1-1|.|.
CASSRRTANTEAFF
TGTGCCAGCAGCAGACGGACAGCAAACACTGAAGCTTTCTTT
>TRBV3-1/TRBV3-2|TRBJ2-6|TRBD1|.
CASGPPGGAGANVLTF
TGTGCCAGCGGGCCCCCAGGGGGTGCTGGGGCCAACGTCCTGACTTTC
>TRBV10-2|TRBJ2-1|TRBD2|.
CASSEAGTSTYEQFF
TGCGCCAGCAGTGAGGCGGGGACTAGCACGTATGAGCAGTTCTTC
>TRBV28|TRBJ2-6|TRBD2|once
CASSYPEGLAGDPSGANVLTF
TGTGCCAGCAGTTATCCCGAGGGGCTAGCGGGAGACCCCTCTGGGGCCAACGTCCTGACTTTC
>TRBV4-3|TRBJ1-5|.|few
CASSQETGLQPQHF
TGCGCCAGCAGCCAGGAGACAGGCCTCCAGCCCCAGCATTTT
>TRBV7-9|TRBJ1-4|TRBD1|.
CASSAGQGEGEKLFF
TGTGCCAGCAGCGCCGGACAGGGGGAGGGTGAAAAACTGTTTTTT
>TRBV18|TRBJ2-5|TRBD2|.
CASSPTLAEETQYF
TGTGCCAGCTCACCAACCCTAGCGGAAGAGACCCAGTACTTC
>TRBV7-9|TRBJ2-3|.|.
CASSSGLFTDTQYF
TGTGCCAGCAGCTCCGGACTTTTCACAGATACGCAGTATTTT
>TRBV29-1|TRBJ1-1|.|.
CSVLDSAVGTEAFF
TGCAGCGTTTTGGACAGCGCCGTGGGCACTGAAGCTTTCTTT
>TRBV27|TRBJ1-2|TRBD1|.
CASTSFRQGARGYTF
TGTGCCAGCACCAGTTTCCGACAGGGGGCGCGGGGCTACACCTTC
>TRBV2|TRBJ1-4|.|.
CASASGDWTNEKLFF
TGTGCCAGCGCGTCAGGGGATTGGACTAATGAAAAACTGTTTTTT
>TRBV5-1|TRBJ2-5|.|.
CASSLDPGEVETQYF
TGCGCCAGCAGCTTGGACCCGGGAGAGGTGGAGACCCAGTACTTC
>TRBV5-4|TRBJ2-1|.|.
CASSFDNEQFF
TGTGCCAGCAGCTTCGACAATGAGCAGTTCTTC
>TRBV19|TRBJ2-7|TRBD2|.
CASSSASGGSYEQYF
TGTGCCAGTAGTTCCGCTAGCGGGGGTTCCTACGAGCAGTACTTC
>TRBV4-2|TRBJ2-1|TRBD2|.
CASSQEGTSGREFF
TGTGCCAGCAGCCAAGAAGGAACTAGCGGGAGGGAGTTCTTC
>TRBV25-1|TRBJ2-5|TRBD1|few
CASSRTGLETQYF
TGTGCCAGCAGCAGGACAGGGCTGGAGACCCAGTACTTC
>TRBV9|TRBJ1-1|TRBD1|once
CASSAILQGDTEAFF
TGTGCCAGCAGCGCAATACTACAGGGGGACACTGAAGCTTTCTTT
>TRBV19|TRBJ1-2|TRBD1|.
CASSTQGANYGYTF
TGTGCCAGTAGTACGCAGGGGGCTAACTATGGCTACACCTTC
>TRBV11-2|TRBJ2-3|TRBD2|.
CASSLEASGRNTQYF
TGTGCCAGCAGCTTAGAGGCTAGCGGGAGAAATACGCAGTATTTT
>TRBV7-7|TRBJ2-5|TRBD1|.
CASSLGTATQETQYF
TGTGCCAGCAGCCTAGGGACAGCCACCCAAGAGACCCAGTACTTC
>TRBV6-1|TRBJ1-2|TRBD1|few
CASSEAGTGSNYGYTF
TGTGCCAGCAGTGAAGCGGGGACAGGATCTAACTATGGCTACACCTTC
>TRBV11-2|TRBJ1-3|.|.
CAIQRGNTIYF
TGTGCCATCCAGCGGGGAAACACCATATATTTT
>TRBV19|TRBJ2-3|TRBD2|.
CASSIQGRAGVADTQYF
TGTGCCAGTAGTATACAGGGCCGGGCGGGAGTAGCAGATACGCAGTATTTT
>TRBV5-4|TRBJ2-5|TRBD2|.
CASSRLAGGQETQYF
TGTGCCAGCAGCCGCCTAGCGGGAGGGCAAGAGACCCAGTACTTC
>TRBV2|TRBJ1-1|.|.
CASSAVQTNTEAFF
TGTGCCAGCAGTGCGGTACAGACGAACACTGAAGCTTTCTTT
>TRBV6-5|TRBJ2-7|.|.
CASSYQAGSHEQYF
TGTGCCAGCAGTTACCAGGCGGGGTCGCACGAGCAGTACTTC
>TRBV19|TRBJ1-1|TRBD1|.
CASRGTGLGSAEAFF
TGTGCCAGTAGGGGGACAGGGTTGGGTTCCGCTGAAGCTTTCTTT
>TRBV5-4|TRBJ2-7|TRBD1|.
CASSRDRGYEQYF
TGTGCCAGCAGCCGGGACAGGGGGTACGAGCAGTACTTC